This is a list of T cell receptor beta chains from one sample in a study of T cells in Graves' hyperthyroidism and ophthalmopathy. TCRdb re-called the multiplex PCR reads with MiXCR, one entry per CDR3 protein. The sample contains 560,000 or so distinct CDR3 sequences, roughly 50% of which appear only once. Sequencing was done on a sample of peripheral blood or thyroid tissue (not recorded which). The receptors come from a woman between 18 and 30 years old with Graves' hyperthyroidism. CDR3s include the opening cysteine and the closing phenylalanine or tryptophan. A D gene is named only where the DNA matches it firmly. Not all rows give a size; the values are once, few, many and, for expanded clones, a class.

CASSFRYRGLQETQYF	TGTGCCAGCAGCTTTAGATACAGGGGGCTGCAAGAGACCCAGTACTTC	TRBD1	.	TRBV7-8	TRBJ2-5
CASSYQGARQPQHF	TGTGCCAGCAGTTACCAGGGGGCACGACAGCCCCAGCATTTT	TRBD1	.	TRBV25-1	TRBJ1-5
CASSPNPTATNYGYTF	TGTGCCAGCAGCCCCAACCCGACAGCGACGAACTATGGCTACACCTTC	.	few	TRBV7-9	TRBJ1-2
CASSLFAGTDTQYF	TGTGCCAGCAGCTTATTTGCAGGCACAGATACGCAGTATTTT	.	.	TRBV7-8	TRBJ2-3
CASSWLAGTQETQYF	TGTGCCAGCAGCTGGCTAGCGGGGACCCAAGAGACCCAGTACTTC	TRBD2	.	TRBV7-9	TRBJ2-5
CSARGDSGGLFF	TGCAGTGCTAGGGGGGACAGCGGTGGGCTGTTTTTT	TRBD1	.	TRBV20-1	TRBJ2-2
CASSLSSSGRRYEQYF	TGTGCCAGCAGTTTATCCTCTAGCGGGAGGAGATACGAGCAGTACTTC	TRBD2	.	TRBV6-5	TRBJ2-7
CASSETDRRTGNTIYF	TGTGCCAGCAGTGAGACGGACCGCCGGACTGGAAACACCATATATTTT	.	few	TRBV6-1	TRBJ1-3
CSDSYGYTF	TGCAGCGACTCCTATGGCTACACCTTC	.	many	TRBV29-1	TRBJ1-2
CSVGFKGGSYEQYF	TGCAGCGTTGGGTTTAAAGGGGGTTCCTACGAGCAGTACTTC	.	few	TRBV29-1	TRBJ2-7
CSQLRATEAFF	TGCAGCCAATTGAGGGCCACCGAAGCTTTCTTT	.	.	TRBV29-1	TRBJ1-1
CASTRTSGINEQFF	TGTGCCAGCACACGGACTAGCGGTATCAATGAGCAGTTCTTC	TRBD2	.	TRBV2	TRBJ2-1
CASSLTSATSSYEQYF	TGTGCCAGCAGCTTAACTAGCGCTACTAGCTCCTACGAGCAGTACTTC	TRBD2	.	TRBV7-2	TRBJ2-7
CASGQGERETQYF	TGTGCCAGCGGACAGGGGGAGCGAGAGACCCAGTACTTC	TRBD1	.	TRBV10-3	TRBJ2-5
CASSPLAQGTDTQYF	TGTGCCAGCAGCCCGTTGGCACAGGGCACAGATACGCAGTATTTT	.	.	TRBV7-8	TRBJ2-3
CSSRQGDNYGYTF	TGCAGTTCTCGACAGGGCGATAACTATGGCTACACCTTC	TRBD1	.	TRBV20-1	TRBJ1-2
CASSLWGWTEAFF	TGCGCCAGCAGCTTGTGGGGTTGGACTGAAGCTTTCTTT	.	.	TRBV5-1	TRBJ1-1
CASSLALGTGEKLFF	TGTGCCAGCAGCTTAGCTCTAGGGACCGGTGAAAAACTGTTTTTT	.	few	TRBV7-8	TRBJ1-4
CASRGQRDSNQPQHF	TGTGCCAGTAGGGGACAGAGAGATAGCAATCAGCCCCAGCATTTT	TRBD1	few	TRBV19	TRBJ1-5
CAISESLVQGKETQYF	TGTGCCATCAGTGAGTCGTTGGTCCAGGGTAAAGAGACCCAGTACTTC	.	.	TRBV10-3	TRBJ2-5
CASSLGGRLETQYF	TGTGCCAGCAGTTTAGGGGGGCGCTTGGAGACCCAGTACTTC	.	.	TRBV12-3/TRBV12-4	TRBJ2-5
CASSLPRTGWNTEAFF	TGTGCCAGCAGCTTACCAAGGACAGGGTGGAACACTGAAGCTTTCTTT	TRBD1	.	TRBV7-9	TRBJ1-1
CASSPQEAPSSYEQYF	TGTGCCAGCAGTCCCCAGGAGGCACCCAGCTCCTACGAGCAGTACTTC	.	.	TRBV6-1	TRBJ2-7
CRDAQYGYTF	TGCAGAGATGCCCAGTATGGCTACACCTTC	.	.	TRBV29-1	TRBJ1-2
CASSPLSDSSYEQYF	TGTGCCAGCAGCCCCCTCAGCGACAGTTCCTACGAGCAGTACTTC	.	few	TRBV7-9	TRBJ2-7
CASSYSGRGPVPSYEQYF	TGTGCCAGCAGTTACTCGGGTAGGGGGCCCGTCCCCTCCTACGAGCAGTACTTC	TRBD1	.	TRBV6-2/TRBV6-3	TRBJ2-7
CASSLSGTGTETQYF	TGCGCCAGCAGTTTATCCGGGACAGGGACCGAGACCCAGTACTTC	TRBD1	many	TRBV5-1	TRBJ2-5
CAISESTGAEKLFF	TGTGCCATCAGTGAGTCCACAGGGGCCGAAAAACTGTTTTTT	TRBD1	many	TRBV10-3	TRBJ1-4
CASSVASGGGDTQYF	TGTGCCAGCAGTGTGGCTAGCGGGGGGGGAGATACGCAGTATTTT	TRBD2	.	TRBV2	TRBJ2-3
CASSPKQGAGETQYF	TGTGCCAGCTCACCAAAGCAGGGGGCAGGAGAGACCCAGTACTTC	TRBD1	.	TRBV9	TRBJ2-5
CAISDPGEGETQYF	TGTGCCATCAGTGATCCAGGGGAGGGAGAGACCCAGTACTTC	.	once	TRBV10-3	TRBJ2-5
CATSRDLSRRNTEAF	TGTGCCACCAGCAGAGACCTTAGCCGTAGGAACACTGAAGCTTTC	.	.	TRBV15	TRBJ2-6
CASSIDLQLPYEQYF	TGTGCCAGTAGTATAGATCTACAGCTACCCTACGAGCAGTACTTC	.	.	TRBV19	TRBJ2-7
CASSFGYGHEAFF	TGTGCCAGCAGCTTTGGGTACGGGCACGAAGCTTTCTTT	.	many	TRBV7-9	TRBJ1-1
CASSVSPGSYEQYF	TGTGCCAGCAGCGTATCCCCCGGGAGCTACGAGCAGTACTTC	.	few	TRBV9	TRBJ2-7
CASSMGGSYTEAFF	TGTGCCAGTAGTATGGGGGGTTCTTACACTGAAGCTTTCTTT	.	.	TRBV19	TRBJ1-1
CASSETLQGSWTDTQYF	TGTGCCAGCAGTGAAACTTTACAGGGGAGTTGGACAGATACGCAGTATTTT	TRBD1	.	TRBV2	TRBJ2-3
CASSLRETGGFYGYTF	TGTGCCAGCAGTTTAAGGGAGACAGGGGGTTTCTATGGCTACACCTTC	TRBD1	.	TRBV28	TRBJ1-2
CASSLGQGAQPQYF	TGCGCCAGCAGCTTGGGACAGGGGGCTCAGCCCCAGTACTTC	TRBD1	.	TRBV5-1	TRBJ2-5
CAISYRTSGSYEHF	TGTGCCATCAGTTATAGGACTAGCGGGAGCTACGAGCATTTT	.	.	TRBV10-3	TRBJ1-5
CSVRGDRAPYGYGYTF	TGCAGCGTTAGGGGGGACAGGGCCCCTTACGGCTATGGCTACACCTTC	TRBD1	many	TRBV29-1	TRBJ1-2
CASREKGENTEAFF	TGTGCCAGTAGGGAAAAGGGGGAGAACACTGAAGCTTTCTTT	.	few	TRBV19	TRBJ1-1
CATSVKETQYF	TGTGCCACCAGCGTTAAGGAGACCCAGTACTTC	.	many	TRBV24-1	TRBJ2-5
CSARGTGTGYYGYTF	TGCAGTGCTAGGGGGACAGGGACTGGATACTATGGCTACACCTTC	TRBD1	few	TRBV20-1	TRBJ1-2
CASSYSAGATNEKLFF	TGTGCCAGCAGTTACTCGGCAGGGGCAACTAATGAAAAACTGTTTTTT	.	.	TRBV10-3	TRBJ1-4
CSARTVHGYTF	TGCAGTGCTCGGACAGTTCATGGCTACACCTTC	.	many	TRBV20-1	TRBJ1-2
CASSFYRRRTNTGELFF	TGTGCCAGCAGCTTTTATCGGCGGAGAACGAACACCGGGGAGCTGTTTTTT	.	few	TRBV7-9	TRBJ2-2
CAIRAGEGYTF	TGTGCCATCAGAGCAGGGGAGGGCTACACCTTC	.	many	TRBV10-3	TRBJ1-2